Given below is one T cell receptor (beta chain) in context. This sample is drawn from a study of cytomegalovirus exposure and HLA in healthy donors. The data were produced by immunoSEQ multiplex PCR, yet TCRdb's version contains in-frame clones alone and is incomplete. The sample lists tens of thousands of clones, around 97% seen once, with roughly 1.6% in the top ten. The V gene lost 4 bases and the J gene lost 3 bases, with 12 bases spanning the gap. The CDR3 extends over 15 amino acids. The germline V gene encodes CDR1 MNHEY and CDR2 SMNVEV (reference sequence). The V and J genes are TRBV27 and TRBJ1-4, with D maybe TRBD1 (5 bases). This TCR derives from a woman between 18 and 29 years old in good health and CMV-seropositive. The sequenced sample consisted of PBMCs. CDR3: CASSSPTDANEKLFF. The CDR3 coding sequence is TGTGCCAGCAGTTCCCCGACAGACGCTAATGAAAAACTGTTTTTT.